This is a list of T cell receptor beta chains from one sample in a study of siplizumab effects on memory and regulatory T cells. The data were produced by immunoSEQ multiplex PCR, yet TCRdb's version contains in-frame clones alone and is incomplete. The sample records under 150,000 clones, around 94% being singletons. The sequenced sample was non-Treg CD4+ T cells sorted from blood. The origin of the receptors is a human donor in good health. The conserved cysteine and the conserved F or W are not part of the CDR3 here. Size is stated for part of the rows, as once, few or many counts, or as a class when the clone is expanded.

cdr3_aa: ASKGDFRYNEQF
clone_size: -
v_call: TRBV19
cdr3_length: 12
j_call: TRBJ2-1

cdr3_aa: ASGLEGGPGELF
clone_size: -
v_call: TRBV12-5
cdr3_length: 12
j_call: TRBJ2-2

cdr3_aa: ASSLLDREKDTQY
clone_size: -
v_call: TRBV5-6
cdr3_length: 13
j_call: TRBJ2-3

cdr3_aa: ASALRTGNTGELF
clone_size: -
v_call: TRBV6-6
cdr3_length: 13
j_call: TRBJ2-2

cdr3_aa: ASSPGGDLGGPQH
clone_size: -
v_call: TRBV18
cdr3_length: 13
j_call: TRBJ1-5

cdr3_aa: ASSLDGRVYT
clone_size: -
v_call: TRBV7-9
cdr3_length: 10
j_call: TRBJ1-2

cdr3_aa: ASSLLTYEQY
clone_size: -
v_call: TRBV11-2
cdr3_length: 10
j_call: TRBJ2-7

cdr3_aa: ASTWVRAGANVLT
clone_size: -
v_call: TRBV2
cdr3_length: 13
j_call: TRBJ2-6

cdr3_aa: ASSEPVRGRPNSYNSPLH
clone_size: -
v_call: TRBV6-1
cdr3_length: 18
j_call: TRBJ1-6

cdr3_aa: ASSLRDREMNRGYT
clone_size: -
v_call: TRBV7-8
cdr3_length: 14
j_call: TRBJ1-2

cdr3_aa: ASSLGATGGDEQY
clone_size: -
v_call: TRBV5-1
cdr3_length: 13
j_call: TRBJ2-7

cdr3_aa: ASSLWGRSQETQY
clone_size: -
v_call: TRBV27
cdr3_length: 13
j_call: TRBJ2-5

cdr3_aa: ASSYWQGMQTQY
clone_size: -
v_call: TRBV6-5
cdr3_length: 12
j_call: TRBJ2-5

cdr3_aa: ASSKQGLTYEQY
clone_size: -
v_call: TRBV27
cdr3_length: 12
j_call: TRBJ2-7

cdr3_aa: ASIMGIPEAF
clone_size: -
v_call: TRBV2
cdr3_length: 10
j_call: TRBJ1-1

cdr3_aa: ASSESGGGTDYEQY
clone_size: -
v_call: TRBV25-1
cdr3_length: 14
j_call: TRBJ2-7

cdr3_aa: ASSWRLAGGIGEQF
clone_size: -
v_call: TRBV5-1
cdr3_length: 14
j_call: TRBJ2-1

cdr3_aa: ASSQELAERQQF
clone_size: -
v_call: TRBV4-2
cdr3_length: 12
j_call: TRBJ2-1

cdr3_aa: ASSLMGGGEETQY
clone_size: -
v_call: TRBV7-9
cdr3_length: 13
j_call: TRBJ2-5

cdr3_aa: ASSLATGGDETQY
clone_size: -
v_call: TRBV7-6
cdr3_length: 13
j_call: TRBJ2-5

cdr3_aa: ASSYARPGDTQY
clone_size: -
v_call: TRBV13
cdr3_length: 12
j_call: TRBJ2-3

cdr3_aa: ASSLQSSYNEQF
clone_size: once
v_call: TRBV5-1
cdr3_length: 12
j_call: TRBJ2-1

cdr3_aa: ASSPEVASATDTQY
clone_size: -
v_call: TRBV19
cdr3_length: 14
j_call: TRBJ2-3

cdr3_aa: ASSSLRTDLWEKLF
clone_size: -
v_call: TRBV6-5
cdr3_length: 14
j_call: TRBJ1-4

cdr3_aa: ASSQGGGTKQPQH
clone_size: -
v_call: TRBV4-1
cdr3_length: 13
j_call: TRBJ1-5

cdr3_aa: ASSQTIGTDTQY
clone_size: once
v_call: TRBV4-1
cdr3_length: 12
j_call: TRBJ2-3

cdr3_aa: ASSSGTADEKLF
clone_size: once
v_call: TRBV9
cdr3_length: 12
j_call: TRBJ1-4

cdr3_aa: ASSRGSGAARGDTIY
clone_size: -
v_call: TRBV5-4
cdr3_length: 15
j_call: TRBJ1-3

cdr3_aa: ASTQQGDTQY
clone_size: -
v_call: TRBV7-8
cdr3_length: 10
j_call: TRBJ2-3

cdr3_aa: ASTQVSNQPQH
clone_size: -
v_call: TRBV6-1
cdr3_length: 11
j_call: TRBJ1-5

cdr3_aa: ASSKRTGVETQY
clone_size: once
v_call: TRBV6-1
cdr3_length: 12
j_call: TRBJ2-5

cdr3_aa: SVVWSSEETQY
clone_size: -
v_call: TRBV29-1
cdr3_length: 11
j_call: TRBJ2-5

cdr3_aa: ASSPTGVGYT
clone_size: -
v_call: TRBV7-8
cdr3_length: 10
j_call: TRBJ1-2

cdr3_aa: ASSLFHEQY
clone_size: -
v_call: TRBV5-6
cdr3_length: 9
j_call: TRBJ2-7

cdr3_aa: AAGILGEARTKDTEAF
clone_size: -
v_call: TRBV19
cdr3_length: 16
j_call: TRBJ1-1

cdr3_aa: ASSATDNSPLH
clone_size: once
v_call: TRBV19
cdr3_length: 11
j_call: TRBJ1-6

cdr3_aa: ASSARDSGAGGL
clone_size: -
v_call: TRBV7-2
cdr3_length: 12
j_call: TRBJ1-1

cdr3_aa: ASSLTQGAYETQY
clone_size: -
v_call: TRBV27
cdr3_length: 13
j_call: TRBJ2-5

cdr3_aa: ASSYLGPANEQF
clone_size: -
v_call: TRBV6-6
cdr3_length: 12
j_call: TRBJ2-1

cdr3_aa: ASSAPLLAGAADTQY
clone_size: -
v_call: TRBV6-1
cdr3_length: 15
j_call: TRBJ2-3

cdr3_aa: ASRPDNYEQY
clone_size: -
v_call: TRBV2
cdr3_length: 10
j_call: TRBJ2-7

cdr3_aa: ASRWTGVNYGYT
clone_size: -
v_call: TRBV6-5
cdr3_length: 12
j_call: TRBJ1-2

cdr3_aa: ATSSWVGGISNQPQH
clone_size: -
v_call: TRBV15
cdr3_length: 15
j_call: TRBJ1-5

cdr3_aa: ASSDLGAGYT
clone_size: -
v_call: TRBV6-4
cdr3_length: 10
j_call: TRBJ1-2

cdr3_aa: ASSPRRTSGSTDTQY
clone_size: -
v_call: TRBV7-8
cdr3_length: 15
j_call: TRBJ2-3

cdr3_aa: ASSAGKSGFYEQY
clone_size: -
v_call: TRBV6-1
cdr3_length: 13
j_call: TRBJ2-7

cdr3_aa: ASGGSNYEQY
clone_size: -
v_call: TRBV7-9
cdr3_length: 10
j_call: TRBJ2-7

cdr3_aa: ASRLGQPNTGELF
clone_size: -
v_call: TRBV7-9
cdr3_length: 13
j_call: TRBJ2-2

cdr3_aa: ATSRDGDRADTQY
clone_size: -
v_call: TRBV15
cdr3_length: 13
j_call: TRBJ2-3

cdr3_aa: ASSLGDSGNTIY
clone_size: -
v_call: TRBV5-1
cdr3_length: 12
j_call: TRBJ1-3

cdr3_aa: ASSDGPRVPNEQF
clone_size: -
v_call: TRBV2
cdr3_length: 13
j_call: TRBJ2-1

cdr3_aa: ATRQASQETQY
clone_size: once
v_call: TRBV19
cdr3_length: 11
j_call: TRBJ2-5

cdr3_aa: ASSSQGTYEQY
clone_size: -
v_call: TRBV13
cdr3_length: 11
j_call: TRBJ2-7

cdr3_aa: ASSPNEYTGELF
clone_size: once
v_call: TRBV4-2
cdr3_length: 12
j_call: TRBJ2-2

cdr3_aa: ASSPQGLAGTETQY
clone_size: -
v_call: TRBV2
cdr3_length: 14
j_call: TRBJ2-5

cdr3_aa: ASSSAGLRGLNTGELF
clone_size: -
v_call: TRBV11-2
cdr3_length: 16
j_call: TRBJ2-2

cdr3_aa: ASSLLAESYEQY
clone_size: -
v_call: TRBV7-9
cdr3_length: 12
j_call: TRBJ2-7

cdr3_aa: ASSLGQDNSPLH
clone_size: -
v_call: TRBV7-3
cdr3_length: 12
j_call: TRBJ1-6